Following are 26 T cell receptor beta chains from one sample sequenced in a study of molecular identifiers for immune sequencing clone quantification. TCRdb re-derived calls from the PCR reads in MiXCR, one entry per CDR3 protein. The sample includes a few hundred thousand distinct CDR3 sequences, around 23% of them seen just once. Material: naive CD8+ T cells from blood, with Jurkat cell RNA spiked in. As to subset: FACS-sorted CD8+CD4-CCR7+CD45RA+ naive T cells. The receptors derive from a human donor in good health. Some libraries in this study had Jurkat cell RNA spiked in.

The chain carries TRBV5-6 and TRBJ2-7; D unclear. Germline values: CDR1 SGHDT, CDR2 YYEEEE. This CDR3 has 13 amino acids. Trimming pared 3 bases from V and 2 bases from J, leaving 9 bases between. DNA for the CDR3: TGTGCCAGCAGCTGGGCCTCCGCCTACGAGCAGTACTTC. Translated: CASSWASAYEQYF.

In its sample, this clonotype was seen a few times. The J gene is TRBJ2-7, the V gene TRBV4-1; D remains unclear. From germline, CDR1 is MGHRA and CDR2 YSYEKL. There are 14 residues in the CDR3. Trimming took 1 base from V and 3 from J, leaving 10 bases between them. DNA for the CDR3: TGCGCCAGCAGCCAAGGCCATCAGAACTACGAGCAGTACTTC. Protein: CASSQGHQNYEQYF.

This clonotype has only a few counts. V gene TRBV13 combines with J gene TRBJ2-3; 8 positions match TRBD1. CDR3 size: 14 residues. V shed 5 bases, J shed 5 bases, and the junction held 6 bases outside the gene matches. Germline lookup yields CDR1 PRHDT and CDR2 FYEKMQ (reference sequence). CDR3 in amino acids: CASSNGQGEDTQYF. CDR3 sequence (DNA): TGTGCCAGCAGCAACGGACAGGGTGAAGATACGCAGTATTTT.

With regard to this clonotype: Mismatch with germline at one junction end may stem from a read error. This chain links TRBV5-1 with TRBJ1-1, with D unclear. CDR1 SGHRS and CDR2 YFSETQ come from the germline V gene. The CDR3 length is 11 residues. DNA for the CDR3: TGCGCCAACAGCCTTACCACCTTGGCTTTCTTT. This gives the protein CANSLTTLAFF.

A few counts support this clonotype. This chain links TRBV6-2 or TRBV6-3 with TRBJ2-2; 8 nucleotides match TRBD1. CDR3 length equals 16 residues. With V trimmed by 5 bases and J by 2 bases, 7 bases remained unmatched. Germline V lookup: CDR1 MNHEY, CDR2 SVGEGT. The CDR3: CASSIRTGTNTGELFF. In DNA form, the CDR3 reads TGTGCCAGCAGTATTAGGACAGGGACTAACACCGGGGAGCTGTTTTTT.

This clonotype was counted many times. The chain has TRBV4-3 and TRBJ1-2; no reliable D call. Germline V CDR1 and CDR2: LGHNA, YSLEER. Trimming shortened V by 0 bases and J by 8 bases, and 13 bases separated the two germline ends. The CDR3 totals 14 residues. CDR3 amino acids: CASSQDPPDGGYTF. DNA of the CDR3: TGCGCCAGCAGCCAAGATCCCCCAGACGGAGGCTACACCTTC.

This clonotype was counted ten times or more. The chain employs TRBV6-5 and TRBJ1-1; TRBD1 agrees at 9 bases. This CDR3 is built from 15 residues. V was pared by 0 bases and J by 5 bases, with 4 bases of the junction left unmatched. Germline V gene sequence: CDR1 MNHEY, CDR2 SVGAGI. CDR3 in amino acids: CASSYSTGGGTEAFF. CDR3 DNA: TGTGCCAGCAGTTACTCGACAGGGGGAGGTACTGAAGCTTTCTTT.

This clonotype was counted only a few times. DNA for the CDR3: TGCAGTGCACGTTCAATCGACAGGGCCGTGAACACTGAAGCTTTCTTT. Its translation: CSARSIDRAVNTEAFF. This chain uses TRBV20-1 with TRBJ1-1; 7 bases match TRBD1. The CDR3 totals 16 residues. V shed 6 bases, J shed 0 bases, and the junction held 13 bases outside the gene matches. Germline V gene data show CDR1 as DFQATT and CDR2 as SNEGSKA (reference sequence).

This clonotype occurred a few times. The rearrangement uses TRBV11-2 and TRBJ1-1, with D possibly matching TRBD1 (5 bases). V gave up 2 bases and J gave up 5 bases, with 15 bases separating them. There are 15 residues in the CDR3. CDR1 and CDR2 (germline): SGHAT, FQNNGV. The CDR3 reads CASSLSVQGGTEAFF. For the CDR3, the DNA is TGTGCCAGCAGCTTATCGGTCCAGGGAGGAACTGAAGCTTTCTTT.

The gene calls are TRBV30 and TRBJ2-7; D is unresolved. Germline assignment: CDR1 GTSNPN and CDR2 SVGIG (reference sequence). The V end was cut by 0 bases, the J end by 2 bases, with 8 bases between. The CDR3 has 13 residues. CDR3 DNA sequence: TGTGCCTGGAGTGTACTCCCAGCCTACGAGCAGTACTTC. As protein: CAWSVLPAYEQYF.

The chain links TRBV16 to TRBJ1-2; D is ambiguous. The length of the CDR3 is 14 residues. The V end lost 0 bases, the J end lost 12 bases, and 17 bases lay between the germline ends. Germline V CDR1 and CDR2: KGHSY, FQNENV. The CDR3 loop is CASSQSSWVEGDTF. The CDR3, as DNA: TGTGCCAGCAGCCAATCTTCGTGGGTAGAGGGCGACACCTTC.

The V and J genes are TRBV4-3 and TRBJ1-6; D is undetermined. The CDR3 sequence is 21 residues long. Germline CDR1 reads LGHNA; CDR2 reads YSLEER. Trimming stripped 3 bases from V and 0 bases from J, with 24 bases between. CDR3 amino acids: CASSQDRERKYQSSYNSPLHF. The CDR3 coding sequence is TGCGCCAGCAGCCAGGACCGGGAGAGAAAGTACCAAAGCTCCTATAATTCACCCCTCCACTTT.

In its sample, this clonotype was seen many times. The chain has TRBV5-8 and TRBJ2-7; D ambiguous. CDR1 SGHTS and CDR2 YDEGEE come from the germline V gene. V was trimmed by 0 bases and J by 2 bases, leaving 9 bases between them. The CDR3 sequence is 14 residues long. DNA of the CDR3: TGTGCCAGCAGCTTGGACATAACGCCCTACGAGCAGTACTTC. Translating gives CASSLDITPYEQYF.

This clonotype was observed a few times. The chain employs TRBV19 and TRBJ2-3, with TRBD1 matching over 7 bases. After removal of 6 bases from V and 2 bases from J, the junction contained 8 bases not matched to a gene. CDR1 and CDR2 (germline): LNHDA, SQIVND (reference sequence). This CDR3 region has 15 residues. CDR3 DNA sequence: TGTGCCAGTAGCGGGACAGCTTCCTCCACAGATACGCAGTATTTT. This sequence encodes CASSGTASSTDTQYF.

This clonotype was counted many times. V is TRBV29-1 and J is TRBJ2-3; possibly TRBD1 for D (7 bases). Trimming left V 7 bases short and J 8 bases short, with 10 bases between. Germline V gene sequence: CDR1 SQVTM, CDR2 ANQGSEA. This CDR3 spans 10 amino acids. This CDR3 reads CSARGATQYF. For the CDR3, the DNA is TGCAGCGCCAGGGGGGCTACGCAGTATTTT.

This clonotype has a count of ten or more. This sequence joins TRBV4-3 and TRBJ2-3; a possible D gene is TRBD2 (6 bases). This CDR3 is built from 13 residues. Trimming pared 4 bases from V and 4 bases from J, leaving 9 bases between. Germline CDR1 LGHNA, CDR2 YSLEER. The CDR3 nucleotides are TGCGCCAGCAGCCCACGCGGGGCAGATACGCAGTATTTT. As protein: CASSPRGADTQYF.

This clonotype has more than one count but fewer than ten. Compared with germline, one end of the junction differs, possibly owing to a read error. V is TRBV5-3 and J is TRBJ1-4, with 11 bases matching TRBD1. TRBV5-3 is marked as an open reading frame, function uncertain. The CDR3 length is 15 residues. The CDR3 DNA sequence: TGTGCCAGCAGCTCAGACCTGGGACAGGGGGGAGAACTGTTTTTT. Residues: CASSSDLGQGGELFF.

This clonotype came up many times. The V gene is TRBV4-3, the J gene TRBJ2-6; D is unresolved. The CDR3 spans 14 residues. The V end was cut by 0 bases, the J end by 2 bases, with 2 bases between. Per germline, CDR1 LGHNA and CDR2 YSLEER. The CDR3 protein is CASSQETGANVLTF. The DNA of the CDR3 is TGCGCCAGCAGCCAAGAAACTGGGGCCAACGTCCTGACTTTC.

The chain employs TRBV13 and TRBJ1-1; the D is unclear. Trimming cost V 5 bases and J 11 bases, with 15 bases left between them. Looked up from germline, CDR1 is PRHDT and CDR2 is FYEKMQ (reference sequence). The CDR3 spans 12 residues. This CDR3 is CASSIDKDQAFF. The CDR3 DNA is TGTGCCAGCAGCATCGACAAGGATCAGGCTTTCTTT.

CDR3 amino acids: CASSAMTGTTGSDTQYF. The CDR3 DNA reads TGTGCCAGCAGCGCAATGACCGGGACTACGGGCTCTGATACGCAGTATTTT. The chain employs TRBV9 and TRBJ2-3; 7 bases are shared with TRBD2. Germline CDR1 SGDLS, CDR2 YYNGEE. There are 17 residues in the CDR3. V lost 3 bases and J lost 6; bases outside the gene matches: 16.

To note about this clonotype: A read error may explain this, as a much larger clone is one base away. V is TRBV29-1 and J is TRBJ1-2; no clear D. Per germline, CDR1 SQVTM and CDR2 ANQGSEA. The ends were cut back, 5 bases at V and 9 bases at J, with 19 bases in the middle. CDR3 length equals 13 residues. The CDR3 here is CSVYDTAMYRYTF. CDR3 nucleotide sequence: TGCAGCGTTTACGACACGGCTATGTATCGCTACACCTTC.

There are a few counts of this clonotype. The V gene is TRBV27, the J gene TRBJ2-3, with 9 bases aligning to TRBD2. The trim removed 6 bases at V and 0 bases at J, leaving 16 bases unmatched. The CDR3 runs to 19 residues. Germline V CDR1 and CDR2: MNHEY, SMNVEV (reference sequence). The DNA of the CDR3 is TGTGCCAGCAGACAAGGGGTCCTTCTAGCGGGAAAAAGCACAGATACGCAGTATTTT. This encodes CASRQGVLLAGKSTDTQYF.

A note on this clonotype: Given a much more abundant clone one base away, this may be a read error. The chain joins TRBV4-2 to TRBJ2-7, with 14 bases identical to TRBD2. The CDR3 spans 17 residues. Germline CDR1 is LGHNA and CDR2 is YNFKEQ. The ends lost 1 base at V and 5 bases at J; junction bases unmatched: 7. The CDR3 nucleotides read TGTGCCAGCAGCCAAGGTCCGGGACTAGCGGGAGAACACGAGCAGTACTTC. It codes for CASSQGPGLAGEHEQYF.

A few counts support this clonotype. The chain combines TRBV9 with TRBJ2-3; 9 nucleotides agree with TRBD2. Germline lookup yields CDR1 SGDLS and CDR2 YYNGEE. Trimming at V came to 2 bases and at J to 4 bases, leaving 17 bases not matched to a gene. The CDR3 spans 19 residues. This CDR3 reads CASSVAKSREGFASDTQYF. The DNA for the CDR3 is TGTGCCAGCAGCGTGGCAAAGTCGCGGGAGGGCTTCGCGTCAGATACGCAGTATTTT.

This clonotype came up a few times. The chain is built from TRBV12-3 or TRBV12-4 and TRBJ1-2; D is unresolved. The V and J ends lost 3 bases and 0 bases respectively, with 8 bases between them. This CDR3 region has 14 residues. The DNA for the CDR3 is TGTGCCAGCAGTTTCGGACTGACTAACTATGGCTACACCTTC. This sequence encodes CASSFGLTNYGYTF.

This clonotype was observed at least ten times. The V call is TRBV29-1, the J call TRBJ2-1; D gene uncertain. The CDR3 runs to 10 residues. The germline V and J ends were trimmed by 3 bases and 10 bases, with 7 bases remaining between them. Germline CDR1 is SQVTM and CDR2 is ANQGSEA. CDR3 amino acids: CSVDIGEQFF. The CDR3 DNA reads TGCAGCGTTGATATAGGGGAGCAGTTCTTC.